This passage covers 25 T cell receptor beta chains from one sample sequenced in a study of metastatic and nonmetastatic thyroid tumors. From the PCR reads, TCRdb re-called clones with MiXCR. The sample holds roughly 40,000 clones, less than 20% seen once. No treatment had been given to any patient before thyroid surgery. Sequencing was done on a sample of blood. The receptors shown here come from a female donor with papillary thyroid cancer or a benign thyroid nodule (not recorded which). Some clones in this sample may be carry-over from other donors' samples.

There are a few counts of this clone. This chain links TRBV6-5 with TRBJ1-1; the D is unclear. Germline V gives CDR1 MNHEY, CDR2 SVGAGI. The CDR3 sequence is 14 residues long. The V gene lost 0 bases and the J gene lost 1 base, with 6 bases spanning the gap. The DNA for the CDR3 is TGTGCCAGCAGTTACTCGACTCAGAACACTGAAGCTTTCTTT. Protein product: CASSYSTQNTEAFF.

This clone was counted at least ten times. V is TRBV28 and J is TRBJ2-5; 7 bases are shared with TRBD1. CDR1 is MDHEN, CDR2 SYDVKM, per germline. V was clipped by 4 bases and J by 2 bases; unmatched bases: 7. This CDR3 is 15 amino acids long. The chain's CDR3 is CASSSGQASQETQYF. The CDR3 DNA is TGTGCCAGCAGTTCTGGACAGGCTTCACAAGAGACCCAGTACTTC.

This clone was counted many times. J is TRBJ1-1 and V is TRBV28, with TRBD1 as a possible D gene (6 bases). The CDR3 is 14 amino acids. V lost 6 bases and J 10 bases, leaving 21 bases between the germline ends. Germline lookup yields CDR1 MDHEN and CDR2 SYDVKM. The CDR3 sequence: CASSPGTPSLAAFF. The CDR3 DNA follows: TGTGCCAGCAGCCCCGGGACACCTAGTCTTGCAGCTTTCTTT.

The genes are TRBV7-9 and TRBJ1-2; TRBD1 might be the D (5 bases). The V gene's germline CDR1 is SEHNR and CDR2 FQNEAQ (reference sequence). With 4 bases removed from V and 10 bases from J, the gap between germline ends came to 10 bases. CDR3 length: 11 amino acids. CDR3 protein: CASSSDKPYTF. As DNA, the CDR3 is TGTGCCAGCAGCTCGGACAAACCCTACACCTTC.

This clone was counted ten times or more. CDR3 region: CASSPTRQGNSPLHF. The CDR3 nucleotides are TGTGCCAGCTCACCAACAAGACAGGGAAATTCACCCCTCCACTTT. The rearrangement links TRBV18 to TRBJ1-6, with 7 bases fitting TRBD1. The J segment lost 7 bases and the V segment lost 2 bases, leaving 5 bases of the junction unmatched. The CDR3 covers 15 residues. Germline CDR1 is KGHSH and CDR2 is LQKENI.

This clone was found many times. CDR3 sequence (DNA): TGTGCCAGCCGGAGGGCTAGCGGGAGCCAAGAGACCCAGTACTTC. It translates to CASRRASGSQETQYF. This rearrangement joins TRBV2 to TRBJ2-5, with 10 bases identical to TRBD2. Germline loops: CDR1 SNHLY, CDR2 FYNNEI. This CDR3 is built from 15 residues. The trim removed 8 bases at V and 1 base at J, leaving 7 bases unmatched.

This clone was seen a handful of times. The chain is built from TRBV28 and TRBJ1-1; no clear D gene. The CDR3 is made up of 15 amino acids. V shed 5 bases and J shed 5 bases, with 18 bases lying between them. Germline values: CDR1 MDHEN, CDR2 SYDVKM. DNA for the CDR3: TGTGCCAGCAGTCCAAGACGAGGGAGGAAAACTGAAGCTTTCTTT. Amino acids: CASSPRRGRKTEAFF.

This clone was counted at least ten times. The chain recombines TRBV25-1 with TRBJ2-1; D not resolved. The V end lost 4 bases, the J end lost 2 bases, and 6 bases lay between the germline ends. Germline CDR1 reads MGHDK; CDR2 reads SYGVNS. CDR3 size: 13 residues. The CDR3 reads CASSGTTYNEQFF. The CDR3 coding sequence is TGTGCCAGCAGTGGAACAACCTACAATGAGCAGTTCTTC.

This clone was seen repeatedly, ten times or more. The chain couples TRBV5-8 to TRBJ2-2; D assignment may be TRBD1 or TRBD2 (6 bases each). In germline, CDR1 is SGHTS, CDR2 YDEGEE. V was pared by 0 bases and J by 5 bases, with 11 bases between. The CDR3 is 15 amino acids. For the CDR3, the DNA is TGTGCCAGCAGCTTGGTGTTAGGGGGGACCGGGGAGCTGTTTTTT. Translation: CASSLVLGGTGELFF.

This clone occurred many times. The chain combines TRBV6-1 with TRBJ2-1; TRBD2 aligns across 7 bases. The CDR3 is 14 residues long. Germline V gene data show CDR1 as MNHNS and CDR2 as SASEGT. V shed 1 base and J 8 bases; nucleotides not matched to a gene: 5. The CDR3 loop is CASSEVGGSHEQFF. For the CDR3, the DNA is TGTGCCAGCAGTGAAGTTGGCGGGAGCCATGAGCAGTTCTTC.

This clone was counted many times. The rearrangement uses TRBV30 and TRBJ1-5, with 9 bases fitting TRBD1. CDR1 GTSNPN and CDR2 SVGIG come from the germline V gene (reference sequence). The CDR3 extends over 14 amino acids. V was clipped by 2 bases and J by 10 bases; unmatched bases: 9. CDR3 residues: CAWSRGQGSSPQHF. The CDR3 bases are TGTGCCTGGAGTAGGGGACAGGGTAGTTCTCCCCAGCATTTT.

This clone was seen repeatedly, ten times or more. The rearrangement uses TRBV6-1 and TRBJ2-7; perhaps TRBD1 as D (6 bases). The CDR3 spans 13 residues. Germline V gene sequence: CDR1 MNHNS, CDR2 SASEGT. Deletions cut 4 bases from V and 2 bases from J, with 9 bases between. The CDR3 spells CASSVDSTYEQYF. The CDR3 bases are TGTGCCAGCAGTGTGGACAGTACCTACGAGCAGTACTTC.

This clone was seen many times. The chain is built from TRBV5-1 and TRBJ2-1; D is perhaps TRBD2 (6 bases). From germline, CDR1 is SGHRS and CDR2 YFSETQ. The CDR3 has 13 amino acids. Trimming stripped 0 bases from V and 8 bases from J, with 9 bases between. The CDR3 is CASSLVPSDEQFF. The DNA for the CDR3 is TGCGCCAGCAGCTTGGTACCTAGCGATGAGCAGTTCTTC. Full variable domain (rest looked up from reference TRBV5-1 and TRBJ2-1): KAGVTQTPRYLIKTRGQQVTLSCSPISGHRSVSWYQQTPGQGLQFLFEYFSETQRNKGNFPGRFSGRQFSNSRSEMNVSTLELGDSALYLCASSLVPSDEQFFGPGTRLTVL.

The V and J genes are TRBV5-1 and TRBJ1-2, with D maybe TRBD1 (5 bases). CDR1 SGHRS and CDR2 YFSETQ come from the germline V gene. Deletions cut 5 bases from V and 5 bases from J, with 22 bases between. The CDR3 loop spans 16 amino acids. CDR3 DNA: TGCGCCAGCAGTTCAGGGTTCCAAGGTAATCGGTATGGCTACACCTTC. Translation: CASSSGFQGNRYGYTF.

This clone was counted at least ten times. This chain joins TRBV7-2 and TRBJ1-2; no clear D. The CDR3 loop spans 13 amino acids. V was clipped by 4 bases and J by 6 bases, with 12 bases between them. Germline assignment: CDR1 SGHTA and CDR2 FQGNSA. The CDR3 loop is CASSSLPGDGYTF. CDR3 bases: TGTGCCAGCAGCTCCCTTCCTGGGGATGGCTACACCTTC.

By proportion, this clone is medium-sized. CDR3 protein: CASAIGGPSYEQYF. The CDR3 coding sequence is TGTGCCAGCGCGATCGGGGGGCCCTCCTACGAGCAGTACTTC. V and J are TRBV27 and TRBJ2-7, with D possibly being TRBD2 (7 bases). Trimming cost V 8 bases and J 0 bases, with 14 bases left between them. The CDR3 has 14 amino acids. Germline values: CDR1 MNHEY, CDR2 SMNVEV (reference sequence).

This clone was detected many times. The chain employs TRBV6-1 and TRBJ2-5, with TRBD2 identical over 7 bases. Germline values: CDR1 MNHNS, CDR2 SASEGT. Trimming removed 7 bases from V and 4 bases from J; junction bases left unmatched: 9. The CDR3 contains 14 residues. The CDR3 here is CASNDMSGGETQYF. CDR3 coding DNA: TGTGCCAGCAACGACATGTCGGGGGGAGAGACCCAGTACTTC.

This clone was detected ten times or more. The chain's CDR3 is CASSPDRLRGYTF. In DNA, the CDR3 is TGTGCCAGCAGCCCTGACAGGTTGAGGGGCTACACCTTC. The chain links TRBV6-2 or TRBV6-3 to TRBJ1-2; D might be TRBD1 (6 bases). Germline CDR1 is MNHEY and CDR2 is SVGEGT. V lost 6 bases, J lost 8 bases, and 16 bases lay in between. CDR3 length: 13 residues.

The count of this clone is one. The V and J genes are TRBV11-3 and TRBJ2-2, with D unclear. With 1 base removed from V and 4 bases from J, the gap between germline ends came to 7 bases. In germline, CDR1 is SGHNT, CDR2 YENEEA. This CDR3 comprises 14 residues. The CDR3 region is CASSLVDITGELFF. The CDR3, as DNA: TGTGCCAGCAGCTTAGTTGATATCACCGGGGAGCTGTTTTTT.

A note on this clone: A read error is possible here, since a much larger clone lies one base away. The same CDR3 also results from other DNA sequences found in this sample. V and J are TRBV5-6 and TRBJ1-4, with no clear D. The CDR3 loop spans 16 amino acids. V was shortened by 4 bases and J by 0 bases, with 13 bases between the two germline ends. Germline V lookup: CDR1 SGHDT, CDR2 YYEEEE. CDR3 in DNA: TGTGCCAGCAGCCCCCCTTCAGGTTCAACTAATGAAAAACTGTTTTTT. It is translated as CASSPPSGSTNEKLFF.

This clone showed up many times. The same CDR3 is also encoded by other DNA sequences in this sample. This chain joins TRBV29-1 and TRBJ1-5; tentatively, D is TRBD1 (6 bases). Trimming left V 7 bases short and J 3 bases short, with 13 bases between. The CDR3 is made up of 13 amino acids. CDR1 SQVTM and CDR2 ANQGSEA come from the germline V gene. CDR3 DNA: TGCAGCGCCGGACAGTCGTACAATCAGCCCCAGCATTTT. It yields the protein CSAGQSYNQPQHF.

Many counts were recorded for this clone. The chain recombines TRBV24-1 with TRBJ1-2; no clear D gene. The CDR3 is 13 amino acids. Between the trimmed V and J ends, which lost 4 bases and 8 bases, there was a span of 13 bases. Germline V gives CDR1 KGHDR, CDR2 SFDVKD. CDR3: CATSDPQSLGYTF. The CDR3 region has the DNA TGTGCCACCAGTGACCCACAATCGTTGGGCTACACCTTC.

This clone has ten or more counts. The genes are TRBV7-2 and TRBJ2-1, with 9 bases identical to TRBD1. The CDR3 is 19 residues long. Per the germline V gene, CDR1 is SGHTA and CDR2 is FQGNSA. Trimming cost V 3 bases and J 0 bases; bases outside gene matches: 12. CDR3 sequence: CASSFSPGQGRSSYNEQFF. The CDR3 bases are TGTGCCAGCAGCTTTTCACCGGGACAGGGCCGAAGCTCCTACAATGAGCAGTTCTTC.

Comments on this clone: A much larger clone lies one base from this, so it may be a read error. This CDR3 is CASSVASQWNYGYTF. The CDR3 region has the DNA TGTGCCAGCAGCGTAGCCTCACAGTGGAACTATGGCTACACCTTC. This rearrangement joins TRBV9 to TRBJ1-2; D gene ambiguous. The germline V and J ends were trimmed by 0 bases and 2 bases, with 11 bases remaining between them. CDR1 and CDR2 from the germline V gene are SGDLS and YYNGEE. The CDR3 loop spans 15 amino acids.

This clone was seen ten or more times. This chain joins TRBV10-2 and TRBJ2-5; 7 nucleotides line up with TRBD2. The CDR3 is made up of 17 amino acids. Germline V gene sequence: CDR1 WSHSY, CDR2 SAAADI. Losses at the gene ends were 2 bases for V and 4 bases for J; bases not matched to a gene: 13. CDR3 sequence reads: CASSEVSEAGDLETQYF. CDR3 bases: TGCGCCAGCAGTGAGGTCTCTGAGGCGGGAGATTTAGAGACCCAGTACTTC.